These 17 T cell receptor beta chains originate from one sample sequenced in a study of PD-L1 blockade in urothelial cancer. The table came from immunoSEQ multiplex PCR; TCRdb's copy has only in-frame clones and leaves some out. The sample includes around 45,000 clones, around 81% of them seen just once. Regarding time point: pretreatment peripheral blood. This specimen was PBMCs, taken around atezolizumab (anti-PD-L1) treatment. These receptors all come from a man aged 55 to 70 with urothelial cancer.

The chain links TRBV10-2 to TRBJ1-1; D perhaps matches TRBD1 (5 bases). Trimming stripped 7 bases from V and 0 bases from J, with 15 bases between. The CDR3 runs 15 residues. The germline V gene encodes CDR1 WSHSY and CDR2 SAAADI. The CDR3 bases are TGCGCCAGCACCGGCCGGGGCGGGGTGAACACTGAAGCTTTCTTT. Its translation is CASTGRGGVNTEAFF.

The gene calls are TRBV6-6 and TRBJ1-5, with 7 bases aligning to TRBD1. V dropped 0 bases and J dropped 7; count of bases not matched to a gene: 9. The CDR3 is 16 amino acids. Germline CDR1 is MNHNY and CDR2 is SVGAGI (reference sequence). CDR3 nucleotide sequence: TGTGCCAGCAGTTACTCGAGACAGGGTATGAGGCAGCCCCAGCATTTT. Translation gives CASSYSRQGMRQPQHF.

J is TRBJ1-5 and V is TRBV6-1, with D possibly TRBD1 on 6 matching bases. V was shortened by 5 bases and J by 4 bases, with 12 bases between the two germline ends. CDR3 length: 14 amino acids. Germline values: CDR1 MNHNS, CDR2 SASEGT. CDR3 amino acids: CASSLGGGNQPQHF. For the CDR3, the DNA is TGTGCCAGCAGTCTAGGGGGGGGGAATCAGCCCCAGCATTTT.

The chain combines TRBV5-1 with TRBJ1-2; 9 bases map to TRBD1. This CDR3 contains 12 residues. V lost 5 bases and J lost 8; bases outside the gene matches: 4. Germline V gene lookup returns CDR1 SGHRS and CDR2 YFSETQ. The CDR3 nucleotides read TGCGCCAGCAGTGTCGGGACAGGGGGCTACACCTTC. Protein sequence: CASSVGTGGYTF.

The J gene is TRBJ2-1, the V gene TRBV9; TRBD1 aligns across 8 bases. CDR3 length: 15 amino acids. Unmatched junction bases numbered 9, after V lost 0 bases and J lost 10 bases. Germline V CDR1 and CDR2: SGDLS, YYNGEE. For the CDR3, the DNA is TGTGCCAGCAGCGTAGACCCTGGACAGGGTAGCGAGCAGTTCTTC. It translates to CASSVDPGQGSEQFF.

CDR3 bases: TGCGCCAGTACCCTGATGGGGGGGGAGGTTGGCAATCAGCCCCAGCATTTT. It is translated as CASTLMGGEVGNQPQHF. The V and J genes are TRBV4-1 and TRBJ1-5; D perhaps matches TRBD1 (5 bases). With 9 bases removed from V and 2 bases from J, the gap between germline ends came to 23 bases. Germline loops: CDR1 MGHRA, CDR2 YSYEKL. There are 17 residues in the CDR3.

J is TRBJ2-1 and V is TRBV16, with TRBD2 identical over 11 bases. Germline trimming cut 3 bases from V and 0 bases from J; bases unmatched to any gene: 1. CDR3 size: 16 residues. The germline V gene has CDR1 KGHSY and CDR2 FQNENV. CDR3 bases: TGTGCCAGCAGCCACACTAGCGGGGGCTCCTACAATGAGCAGTTCTTC. Its protein is CASSHTSGGSYNEQFF.

The V gene is TRBV14, the J gene TRBJ1-2; a weak D match, TRBD1 (5 bases). Trimming shortened V by 4 bases and J by 5 bases, and 14 bases separated the two germline ends. This CDR3 contains 14 residues. The germline CDR1 and CDR2 sequences are SGHDN and FVKESK. The CDR3 is CASSPGRRGYGYTF. In DNA, the CDR3 is TGTGCCAGCAGCCCGGGAAGACGGGGGTATGGCTACACCTTC.

The V call is TRBV6-6, the J call TRBJ1-2, with a possible D match to TRBD1 (6 bases). Trimming took off 0 bases at V and 13 bases at J, with 18 bases between the two ends. Germline assignment: CDR1 MNHNY and CDR2 SVGAGI (reference sequence). This CDR3 is built from 14 residues. The CDR3 reads CASSYSGTSNVLTF. The CDR3 DNA follows: TGTGCCAGCAGTTACTCGGGGACATCCAATGTTCTCACCTTC.

The chain joins TRBV7-2 to TRBJ2-3; D possibly corresponds to TRBD2 (6 bases). V was shortened by 3 bases and J by 1 base, with 8 bases between the two germline ends. The CDR3 has 14 residues. Germline CDR1 SGHTA, CDR2 FQGNSA. The CDR3 protein is CASSLTGGTDTQYF. The CDR3 bases are TGTGCCAGCAGCTTGACGGGAGGCACAGATACGCAGTATTTT.

The chain couples TRBV19 to TRBJ1-1; 7 bases line up with TRBD1. Trimming removed 9 bases from V and 1 base from J; junction bases left unmatched: 5. The germline CDR1 and CDR2 sequences are LNHDA and SQIVND (reference sequence). The CDR3 runs to 13 residues. CDR3 sequence: CASLRGRNTEAFF. DNA of the CDR3: TGTGCCAGCCTCAGGGGGAGGAACACTGAAGCTTTCTTT. The full variable domain, with the rest looked up from reference TRBV19 and TRBJ1-1, is DGGITQSPKYLFRKEGQNVTLSCEQNLNHDAMYWYRQDPGQGLRLIYYSQIVNDFQKGDIAEGYSVSREKKESFPLTVTSAQKNPTAFYLCASLRGRNTEAFFGQGTRLTVV.

The V gene is TRBV4-3, the J gene TRBJ2-3; 10 nucleotides line up with TRBD2. V shed 1 base and J 4 bases; nucleotides not matched to a gene: 5. Germline-derived CDR1 and CDR2 are LGHNA and YSLEER. The CDR3 is 16 amino acids. CDR3 sequence: CASSQGASGRADTQYF. In nucleotides, the CDR3 is TGCGCCAGCAGCCAAGGGGCTAGCGGGAGAGCAGATACGCAGTATTTT.

The chain links TRBV15 to TRBJ2-3, with TRBD2 matching 10 bases. CDR1 is LNHNV, CDR2 YYDKDF, per germline (reference sequence). The CDR3 is 16 residues long. V lost 5 bases to trimming and J lost 3 bases; unmatched junction nucleotides: 8. The CDR3 sequence is CATSEERGGGTDTQYF. DNA for the CDR3: TGTGCCACCAGCGAGGAGCGGGGGGGCGGGACAGATACGCAGTATTTT.

This clone appeared a single time. The V and J genes are TRBV10-1 and TRBJ2-2; 8 bases align to TRBD1. Germline trimming cut 4 bases from V and 4 bases from J; bases unmatched to any gene: 14. The CDR3 runs to 18 residues. The germline CDR1 and CDR2 sequences are WNHNN and SYGVQD (reference sequence). CDR3 amino acids: CASSGRQGTQSGTGELFF. The CDR3 nucleotides read TGCGCCAGCAGTGGAAGACAGGGGACACAAAGCGGCACCGGGGAGCTGTTTTTT.

This clone was found a few times. The chain employs TRBV19 and TRBJ2-5; unclear D gene. The germline gives CDR1 LNHDA, CDR2 SQIVND (reference sequence). V shed 5 bases and J shed 5 bases, with 12 bases lying between them. The CDR3 totals 13 residues. Here the CDR3 DNA reads TGTGCCAGTAGTTCATTAGCAGCGGAGACCCAGTACTTC. Its protein product is CASSSLAAETQYF.

V usage is TRBV11-1 and J usage is TRBJ2-3; 9 bases line up with TRBD1. Germline CDR1 reads SGHAT; CDR2 reads FQDESV (reference sequence). The CDR3 loop spans 12 amino acids. This chain's CDR3 is CASGQGTDTQYF. In DNA, the CDR3 is TGTGCTTCGGGACAGGGTACAGATACGCAGTATTTT.

The chain joins TRBV15 to TRBJ2-1, with 8 bases matching TRBD2. V lost 0 bases, J lost 10 bases, and 11 bases stayed unmatched. The CDR3 spans 16 residues. CDR1 LNHNV and CDR2 YYDKDF come from the germline V gene (reference sequence). CDR3 nucleotides: TGTGCCACCAGCAGAGATGGTAGCGGGGCTCGGGGGGAGCAGTTCTTC. It is translated as CATSRDGSGARGEQFF.